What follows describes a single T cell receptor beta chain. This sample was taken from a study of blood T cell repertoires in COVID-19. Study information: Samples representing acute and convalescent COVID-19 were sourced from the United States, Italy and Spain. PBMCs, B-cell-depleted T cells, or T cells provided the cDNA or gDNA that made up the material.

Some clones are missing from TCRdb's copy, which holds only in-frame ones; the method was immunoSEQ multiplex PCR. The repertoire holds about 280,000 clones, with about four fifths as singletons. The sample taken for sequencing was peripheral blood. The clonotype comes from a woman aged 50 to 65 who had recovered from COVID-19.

The CDR3 DNA reads TGTGCCAGCATCAGGGGGGACGGTCCCTACGAGCAGTACTTC. This sequence encodes CASIRGDGPYEQYF. The chain is built from TRBV7-2 and TRBJ2-7; tentative D call: TRBD1 (7 bases). Trimming removed 7 bases from V and 2 bases from J, with 15 bases in between. There are 14 residues in the CDR3. CDR1 SGHTA and CDR2 FQGNSA come from the germline V gene. The full variable domain, completed using reference TRBV7-2 and TRBJ2-7, is GAGVSQSPSNKVTEKGKDVELRCDPISGHTALYWYRQSLGQGLEFLIYFQGNSAPDKSGLPSDRFSAERTGGSVSTLTIQRTQQEDSAVYLCASIRGDGPYEQYFGPGTRLTVT.